The rows below give T cell receptor beta chains drawn from one sample of a study of cytomegalovirus exposure and HLA in healthy donors. Method: immunoSEQ multiplex PCR; TCRdb's copy keeps in-frame clones and lacks some. The repertoire holds 200,000 or so clones, with almost 85% as singletons. The sequencing sample was made of PBMCs. Receptor source: a boy under 18 in good health and CMV-seronegative. The CDR3 runs from the conserved cysteine through the conserved F or W. The D gene is left open where the match is weak. The size of a clone is reported for some rows only, either as once, few or many, or as a class for expanded clones.

cdr3_aa: CASSLWGQEYNEQFF
cdr3_nt: TGTGCCAGCAGCTTATGGGGACAGGAGTACAATGAGCAGTTCTTC
clone_size: -
cdr3_length: 15
d_call: TRBD1
v_call: TRBV11-3
j_call: TRBJ2-1

cdr3_aa: CASRQGIDTYEQYF
cdr3_nt: TGTGCCAGCAGGCAGGGAATCGACACCTACGAGCAGTACTTC
clone_size: -
cdr3_length: 14
d_call: -
v_call: TRBV5-4
j_call: TRBJ2-7

cdr3_aa: CASSEGQGILLGGYTF
cdr3_nt: TGTGCCAGCAGTGAAGGACAGGGGATTCTTCTGGGTGGCTACACCTTC
clone_size: -
cdr3_length: 16
d_call: TRBD1
v_call: TRBV6-1
j_call: TRBJ1-2

cdr3_aa: CASSSRSGDTQYF
cdr3_nt: TGTGCCAGCAGCTCCAGATCGGGAGATACGCAGTATTTT
clone_size: -
cdr3_length: 13
d_call: -
v_call: TRBV7-2
j_call: TRBJ2-3

cdr3_aa: CASSTSGSYEQYF
cdr3_nt: TGTGCCAGCAGTACTAGCGGGAGTTACGAGCAGTACTTC
clone_size: once
cdr3_length: 13
d_call: TRBD2
v_call: TRBV7-2
j_call: TRBJ2-7

cdr3_aa: CASSSPAFSPDRVDTGELFF
cdr3_nt: TGTGCCAGCAGTTCCCCCGCATTCAGCCCCGACAGGGTCGACACCGGGGAGCTGTTTTTT
clone_size: -
cdr3_length: 20
d_call: TRBD1
v_call: TRBV28
j_call: TRBJ2-2

cdr3_aa: CASSPQTGTSGDNEQFF
cdr3_nt: TGTGCCAGCAGCCCGCAGACGGGGACTAGCGGTGACAATGAGCAGTTCTTC
clone_size: once
cdr3_length: 17
d_call: TRBD2
v_call: TRBV7-2
j_call: TRBJ2-1

cdr3_aa: CATSNSGTPASGKETQYF
cdr3_nt: TGTGCCACCAGCAATTCGGGAACCCCGGCTAGCGGAAAAGAGACCCAGTACTTC
clone_size: once
cdr3_length: 18
d_call: TRBD2
v_call: TRBV15
j_call: TRBJ2-5

cdr3_aa: CASSDSEVDTQYF
cdr3_nt: TGTGCCAGCAGTGACTCTGAGGTTGATACGCAGTATTTT
clone_size: -
cdr3_length: 13
d_call: -
v_call: TRBV6-4
j_call: TRBJ2-3

cdr3_aa: CASSLRDRGNQPQHF
cdr3_nt: TGTGCCAGCAGCCTCCGGGACAGGGGCAATCAGCCCCAGCATTTT
clone_size: once
cdr3_length: 15
d_call: TRBD1
v_call: TRBV6-5
j_call: TRBJ1-5

cdr3_aa: CASSGRLAGYTDTQYF
cdr3_nt: TGTGCCAGCAGTGGTCGGCTAGCGGGATACACAGATACGCAGTATTTT
clone_size: -
cdr3_length: 16
d_call: TRBD2
v_call: TRBV2
j_call: TRBJ2-3

cdr3_aa: CASSSGQENTEAFF
cdr3_nt: TGCGCCAGCAGCTCGGGACAGGAGAACACTGAAGCTTTCTTT
clone_size: few
cdr3_length: 14
d_call: TRBD1
v_call: TRBV5-1
j_call: TRBJ1-1

cdr3_aa: CASSLEREDQPQHF
cdr3_nt: -
clone_size: -
cdr3_length: 14
d_call: -
v_call: TRBV6-6
j_call: TRBJ1-5

cdr3_aa: CASSSPDGANTEAFF
cdr3_nt: TGTGCCAGCAGCTCGCCAGATGGGGCGAACACTGAAGCTTTCTTT
clone_size: -
cdr3_length: 15
d_call: -
v_call: TRBV7-9
j_call: TRBJ1-1

cdr3_aa: CASSSVPGETQYF
cdr3_nt: TGTGCCAGCAGCTCTGTCCCGGGGGAGACCCAGTACTTC
clone_size: -
cdr3_length: 13
d_call: -
v_call: TRBV7-2
j_call: TRBJ2-5

cdr3_aa: CASSPNTRPPVTQYF
cdr3_nt: TGTGCCAGCAGCCCAAATACACGCCCCCCCGTGACCCAGTACTTC
clone_size: -
cdr3_length: 15
d_call: -
v_call: TRBV7-3
j_call: TRBJ2-5

cdr3_aa: CASIPLGGVVDEQYF
cdr3_nt: TGTGCCAGCATCCCTCTCGGAGGGGTGGTCGACGAGCAGTACTTC
clone_size: -
cdr3_length: 15
d_call: -
v_call: TRBV28
j_call: TRBJ2-7

cdr3_aa: CASSPWTSGGSDTQYF
cdr3_nt: TGTGCCAGCAGCCCCTGGACTAGCGGGGGGTCAGATACGCAGTATTTT
clone_size: -
cdr3_length: 16
d_call: TRBD2
v_call: TRBV7-3
j_call: TRBJ2-3

cdr3_aa: CSAPEGYEQYF
cdr3_nt: TGCAGTGCCCCGGAGGGGTACGAGCAGTACTTC
clone_size: -
cdr3_length: 11
d_call: -
v_call: TRBV20-1
j_call: TRBJ2-7

cdr3_aa: CAWSVQELNEKLFF
cdr3_nt: TGTGCCTGGAGTGTACAGGAGCTTAATGAAAAACTGTTTTTT
clone_size: -
cdr3_length: 14
d_call: -
v_call: TRBV30
j_call: TRBJ1-4

cdr3_aa: CSVSGASTDTQYF
cdr3_nt: TGCAGCGTTAGCGGTGCTAGCACAGATACGCAGTATTTT
clone_size: -
cdr3_length: 13
d_call: -
v_call: TRBV29-1
j_call: TRBJ2-3

cdr3_aa: CAWSSTGYSYEQYF
cdr3_nt: TGTGCCTGGAGTTCCACGGGTTACTCCTACGAGCAGTACTTC
clone_size: -
cdr3_length: 14
d_call: -
v_call: TRBV30
j_call: TRBJ2-7

cdr3_aa: CASSFYTGQGTGNTIYF
cdr3_nt: TGTGCCAGCAGCTTCTATACGGGACAGGGGACAGGAAACACCATATATTTT
clone_size: -
cdr3_length: 17
d_call: TRBD1
v_call: TRBV7-8
j_call: TRBJ1-3

cdr3_aa: CASSSPGAGVYEQYF
cdr3_nt: TGTGCCAGCAGCTCCCCAGGGGCGGGAGTATACGAGCAGTACTTC
clone_size: -
cdr3_length: 15
d_call: -
v_call: TRBV7-3
j_call: TRBJ2-7

cdr3_aa: CASSQGTMNTEAFF
cdr3_nt: TGTGCCAGTAGTCAAGGGACAATGAACACTGAAGCTTTCTTT
clone_size: -
cdr3_length: 14
d_call: -
v_call: TRBV19
j_call: TRBJ1-1

cdr3_aa: CASSFGRDYEQYF
cdr3_nt: TGTGCCAGCAGTTTTGGCAGGGACTACGAGCAGTACTTC
clone_size: -
cdr3_length: 13
d_call: -
v_call: TRBV27
j_call: TRBJ2-7

cdr3_aa: CASSGAGTSATDEQFF
cdr3_nt: TGTGCCAGCAGCGGGGCCGGGACTAGCGCGACCGATGAGCAGTTCTTC
clone_size: -
cdr3_length: 16
d_call: TRBD2
v_call: TRBV9
j_call: TRBJ2-1

cdr3_aa: CASSQPLPLVLGTDTQYF
cdr3_nt: TGCGCCAGCAGCCAACCCCTCCCTCTAGTCTTGGGCACAGATACGCAGTATTTT
clone_size: few
cdr3_length: 18
d_call: -
v_call: TRBV4-1
j_call: TRBJ2-3

cdr3_aa: CASSRGGTGGFRAQYF
cdr3_nt: TGTGCCAGCAGCCGGGGTGGGACAGGTGGTTTTAGGGCGCAGTATTTT
clone_size: -
cdr3_length: 16
d_call: TRBD1
v_call: TRBV5-4
j_call: TRBJ2-3

cdr3_aa: CASKTGDGYTF
cdr3_nt: TGTGCAAGCAAGACGGGAGATGGCTACACCTTC
clone_size: -
cdr3_length: 11
d_call: -
v_call: TRBV9
j_call: TRBJ1-2

cdr3_aa: CASRTTGGYGYTF
cdr3_nt: TGTGCCAGCAGGACGACAGGGGGCTATGGCTACACCTTC
clone_size: -
cdr3_length: 13
d_call: TRBD1
v_call: TRBV6-5
j_call: TRBJ1-2

cdr3_aa: CASSDTGGIQWTQYF
cdr3_nt: TGTGCCAGCAGTGATACAGGGGGTATCCAGTGGACCCAGTACTTC
clone_size: -
cdr3_length: 15
d_call: TRBD1
v_call: TRBV28
j_call: TRBJ2-5

cdr3_aa: CASSLIGQGRYNEQFF
cdr3_nt: TGTGCCAGCAGCTTAATAGGACAGGGAAGATACAATGAGCAGTTCTTC
clone_size: -
cdr3_length: 16
d_call: TRBD1
v_call: TRBV7-2
j_call: TRBJ2-1

cdr3_aa: CASTGGGASYEQYF
cdr3_nt: TGTGCCAGCACTGGTGGCGGGGCCTCCTACGAGCAGTACTTC
clone_size: -
cdr3_length: 14
d_call: -
v_call: TRBV6-1
j_call: TRBJ2-7

cdr3_aa: CASSAFTGELFF
cdr3_nt: TGTGCCAGCAGCGCTTTCACCGGGGAGCTGTTTTTT
clone_size: -
cdr3_length: 12
d_call: -
v_call: TRBV9
j_call: TRBJ2-2

cdr3_aa: CARPPQGQETQYF
cdr3_nt: TGTGCCAGACCGCCACAGGGCCAAGAGACCCAGTACTTC
clone_size: -
cdr3_length: 13
d_call: -
v_call: TRBV21-1
j_call: TRBJ2-5

cdr3_aa: CASGLPRPRNGNEQFF
cdr3_nt: TGTGCTAGTGGTTTGCCCCGACCGAGGAATGGGAATGAGCAGTTCTTC
clone_size: few
cdr3_length: 16
d_call: -
v_call: TRBV12-5
j_call: TRBJ2-1

cdr3_aa: CASSLAGVGLEQYF
cdr3_nt: TGTGCCAGCAGTTTAGCGGGGGTGGGGCTCGAGCAGTACTTC
clone_size: -
cdr3_length: 14
d_call: TRBD2
v_call: TRBV27
j_call: TRBJ2-7

cdr3_aa: CASSPGLAASNEQFF
cdr3_nt: TGTGCCAGCAGTCCCGGACTAGCGGCTTCCAATGAGCAGTTCTTC
clone_size: few
cdr3_length: 15
d_call: TRBD2
v_call: TRBV6-5
j_call: TRBJ2-1

cdr3_aa: CSVEAGHYGYTF
cdr3_nt: TGCAGCGTTGAAGCAGGGCACTATGGCTACACCTTC
clone_size: once
cdr3_length: 12
d_call: -
v_call: TRBV29-1
j_call: TRBJ1-2

cdr3_aa: CASSRDNEKLFF
cdr3_nt: TGTGCCAGCAGCCGGGATAATGAAAAACTGTTTTTT
clone_size: -
cdr3_length: 12
d_call: -
v_call: TRBV6-1
j_call: TRBJ1-4

cdr3_aa: CSVEAGGETQYF
cdr3_nt: TGCAGCGTCGAGGCGGGAGGAGAGACCCAGTACTTC
clone_size: -
cdr3_length: 12
d_call: TRBD2
v_call: TRBV29-1
j_call: TRBJ2-5

cdr3_aa: CASSLFGSGTDTQYF
cdr3_nt: TGTGCCAGCAGCTTATTTGGTAGCGGCACAGATACGCAGTATTTT
clone_size: -
cdr3_length: 15
d_call: -
v_call: TRBV7-9
j_call: TRBJ2-3

cdr3_aa: CASSPKGPYNSPLHF
cdr3_nt: TGCGCCAGCAGCCCCAAGGGGCCTTATAATTCACCCCTCCACTTT
clone_size: once
cdr3_length: 15
d_call: -
v_call: TRBV4-1
j_call: TRBJ1-6

cdr3_aa: CAWRGGTSGNTIYF
cdr3_nt: TGTGCCTGGAGGGGTGGAACCTCGGGGAACACCATATATTTT
clone_size: -
cdr3_length: 14
d_call: -
v_call: TRBV30
j_call: TRBJ1-3

cdr3_aa: CASSIVAGETDTQYF
cdr3_nt: TGTGCCAGTAGTATTGTAGCGGGAGAGACAGATACGCAGTATTTT
clone_size: -
cdr3_length: 15
d_call: TRBD2
v_call: TRBV19
j_call: TRBJ2-3